Sequencing of this T cell receptor beta chain was carried out in a study of blood T cell repertoires in COVID-19. Germline V gene data show CDR1 as LGHDT and CDR2 as YNNKEL (reference sequence). The CDR3 runs to 15 residues. J gave up 8 bases and V 6 bases, and 10 bases lay outside the gene matches. As handled by the study authors: Scientists estimated how many nucleated cells there were by amplifying reference gene primers. The assay was immunoSEQ multiplex PCR, and TCRdb's table has in-frame clones only and misses some. V and J calls and clone size are copied from that table; D and trimming were computed from the DNA. The repertoire has approximately 71,000 clones, about nine tenths of them found once; the top ten carry 5% to 5.5%.

This TCR derives from a woman aged 18-29 years with acute or convalescent COVID-19. The chain recombines TRBV3-1 (or the pseudogene TRBV3-2) with TRBJ2-1; 10 nucleotides align to TRBD2. The sequenced material came from peripheral blood. Written as DNA, the CDR3 is TGTGCCAGCAGGCCTAGCGGGAGCGAGGCCGATGAGCAGTTCTTC. Its protein product is CASRPSGSEADEQFF.